This entry describes one TCR beta chain. Per the authors' pipeline: Amplification of reference gene primers was used by the study to estimate nucleated cell counts. Sequencing used immunoSEQ multiplex PCR; TCRdb keeps in-frame clones, though not all of them. The D gene and trimming were derived from the DNA, and the V and J assignments and clone size from that table. The sample includes around 53,000 clones, about 70% of them seen just once. Germline V gene data show CDR1 as LGHNT and CDR2 as FRNRAP. This CDR3 has 14 amino acids. V trimming: 6 bases; J trimming: 8 bases; junction bases outside the gene matches: 9. This entry comes from a study of blood T cell repertoires in COVID-19.

The chain couples TRBV12-5 to TRBJ1-4, with 7 positions matching TRBD1. Sequencing input: peripheral blood. The clonotype comes from a man over 45 with active or convalescent COVID-19. The CDR3 DNA sequence: TGTGCTAGTGGGGGGGACAGCGGGCAAGAAAAACTGTTTTTT. This gives the protein CASGGDSGQEKLFF.